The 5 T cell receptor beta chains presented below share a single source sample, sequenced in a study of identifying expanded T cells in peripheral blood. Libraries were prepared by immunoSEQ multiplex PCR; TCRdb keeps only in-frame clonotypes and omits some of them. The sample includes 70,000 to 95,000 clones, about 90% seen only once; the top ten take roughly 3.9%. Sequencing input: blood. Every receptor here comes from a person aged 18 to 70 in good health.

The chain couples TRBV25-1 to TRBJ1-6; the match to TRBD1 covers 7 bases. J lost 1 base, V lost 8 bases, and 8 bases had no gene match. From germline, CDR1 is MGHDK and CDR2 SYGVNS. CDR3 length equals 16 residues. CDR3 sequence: CASSSSGQSYNSPLHF. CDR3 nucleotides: TGTGCCAGCTCTTCATCGGGACAGTCCTATAATTCACCCCTCCACTTT.

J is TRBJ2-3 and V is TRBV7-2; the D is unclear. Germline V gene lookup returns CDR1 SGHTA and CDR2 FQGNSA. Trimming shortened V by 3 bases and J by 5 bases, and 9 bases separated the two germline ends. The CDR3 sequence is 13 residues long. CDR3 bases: TGTGCCAGCAGCTTCGGCGGTGGAGATACGCAGTATTTT. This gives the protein CASSFGGGDTQYF.

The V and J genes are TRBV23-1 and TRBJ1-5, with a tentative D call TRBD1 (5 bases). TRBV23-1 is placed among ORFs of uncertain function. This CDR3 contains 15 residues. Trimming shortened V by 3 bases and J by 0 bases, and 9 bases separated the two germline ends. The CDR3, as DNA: TGCGCCAGCAGTCATTGGGACCTTAGCAATCAGCCCCAGCATTTT. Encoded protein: CASSHWDLSNQPQHF.

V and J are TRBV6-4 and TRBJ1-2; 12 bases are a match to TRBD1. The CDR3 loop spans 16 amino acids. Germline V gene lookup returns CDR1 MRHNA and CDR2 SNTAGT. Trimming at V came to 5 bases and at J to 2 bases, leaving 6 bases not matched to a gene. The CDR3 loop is CASSRSGTGGNYGYTF. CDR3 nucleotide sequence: TGTGCCAGCAGTCGATCGGGGACAGGGGGCAACTATGGCTACACCTTC.

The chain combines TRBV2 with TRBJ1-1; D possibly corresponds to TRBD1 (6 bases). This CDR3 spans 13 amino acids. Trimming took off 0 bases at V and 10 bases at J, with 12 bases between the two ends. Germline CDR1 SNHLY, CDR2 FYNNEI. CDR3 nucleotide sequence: TGTGCCAGCAGTGAAGCAGGGGGTAGTGGAGCTTTCTTT. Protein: CASSEAGGSGAFF.